The rows below give T cell receptor beta chains drawn from one sample of a study of CD8+CD57+ T cells in acquired aplastic anemia. TCRdb re-analysed the reads in MiXCR, keeping a single row per CDR3 protein. This sample yields 300,000 or so distinct CDR3 sequences, of which 45% to 70% are seen a single time; roughly 8% belongs to the top ten. Specimen: sorted CD4+, CD8+, or CD8+CD57+ T cells (not recorded which) from PBMCs. These receptors were obtained from a human donor with severe aplastic anemia or a healthy control (not recorded which). CDR3s include the opening cysteine and the closing phenylalanine or tryptophan. A row's size may be missing; if present it is once, few, many or a size class.

TRBV27	TRBJ1-5	.	CASSLRGTTTSNQPQHF
TRBV6-1	TRBJ2-3	many	CASGSLSGTDTQYF
TRBV7-9	TRBJ1-1	.	CASRKGPGTGAFF
TRBV15	TRBJ2-1	.	CATSREVGQVPYNEQFF
TRBV25-1	TRBJ1-1	.	CASSGARDSLGLMNTEAFF
TRBV7-9	TRBJ2-2	once	CASSHKGRTGELFF
TRBV5-8	TRBJ2-6	many	CASRAGTPGSGANVLTF
TRBV20-1	TRBJ1-1	many	CSARPGSTEAFF
TRBV4-1	TRBJ2-7	.	CASSRAQGRNYEQYF
TRBV2	TRBJ1-1	many	CASDPWSSAFF
TRBV6-7	TRBJ1-1	.	CASRLGQGGAEAFF
TRBV18	TRBJ1-3	.	CASSLGQGAAGNTIYF
TRBV3-1	TRBJ1-2	many	CASSQGQIPYGYTF
TRBV7-9	TRBJ1-3	.	CASSPDETGNTIYF
TRBV25-1	TRBJ1-1	.	CASRTNTEAFF
TRBV15	TRBJ1-4	.	CATSRVRPNEKLFF
TRBV19	TRBJ2-1	.	CASKLAGVDNEQFF
TRBV9	TRBJ2-3	.	CASSVRSGQVDTQYF
TRBV2	TRBJ2-5	.	CASSQTADTQSETQYF
TRBV7-2	TRBJ2-2	.	CASREDDTGELFF
TRBV25-1	TRBJ1-3	many	CASSRTGTISSGNTIYF
TRBV24-1	TRBJ2-1	.	CATSEPGTDNEQFF
TRBV12-3/TRBV12-4	TRBJ1-6	.	CASSLASGSPLHF
TRBV19	TRBJ2-7	few	CASAAGQGGEQYF
TRBV9	TRBJ2-7	.	CASSPGTYYEQYF
TRBV20-1	TRBJ1-1	.	CSARADRGGIEAFF
TRBV6-5	TRBJ2-2	.	CASSTTLWDDGNTGELFF
TRBV7-9	TRBJ2-5	.	CASRDTRKKGETQYF
TRBV7-6	TRBJ2-7	few	CASSFYICSAYSPGLERSYEQYF
TRBV7-9	TRBJ1-1	.	CASSFGDRGDTEAFF
TRBV25-1	TRBJ2-1	few	CASSDGQGVLSYNEQFF
TRBV7-9	TRBJ2-7	.	CASSRGGNPYEQYF
TRBV9	TRBJ2-2	.	CASSVPVVGGDTGELFF
TRBV7-2	TRBJ1-5	few	CASSTGDGNQPQHF
TRBV20-1	TRBJ1-1	few	CSASQTGKPEAFF
TRBV20-1	TRBJ1-1	few	CSARDRGREAFF
TRBV24-1	TRBJ2-2	.	CATSDSQGNGELFF
TRBV7-9	TRBJ2-1	many	CASVTTSTYNEQFF
TRBV7-6	TRBJ2-7	.	CASSPSGFYEQYF
TRBV2	TRBJ1-2	once	CASRGLHGYTF
TRBV10-1	TRBJ1-1	.	CASSGQQNTEAFF
TRBV2	TRBJ2-2	few	CATSQGVTGELFF
TRBV30	TRBJ2-7	.	CAWSAGSYEQYF
TRBV6-2/TRBV6-3	TRBJ1-6	.	CASMKALSPYNSPLHF
TRBV20-1	TRBJ2-5	.	CSAREGLAGWQGGGQYF
TRBV2	TRBJ1-2	many	CASSAAGGKFRYGYTF
TRBV6-4	TRBJ1-6	.	CASSEAGANSPLHF
TRBV6-5	TRBJ2-3	.	CASSYRIVQLTSTDTQYF
TRBV6-5	TRBJ2-7	many	CASSISGGYSYEQYF
TRBV20-1	TRBJ2-1	many	CSASGGLYNEQFF
TRBV7-2	TRBJ2-1	.	CASSLVASPYNEQFF
TRBV20-1	TRBJ2-2	.	CSARSRQAANTGELFF
TRBV7-3	TRBJ2-7	.	CASSLEGLGYEQYF